The count of the clone carrying this TCR beta chain is one. These data belong to a study of blood T cell repertoires in COVID-19. As for the study in general: Samples of COVID-19 (acute and convalescent) were obtained from the United States, Italy and Spain. T cells, B-cell-depleted T cells, or PBMCs provided the cDNA or gDNA that served as material.

Methods used by the authors: The assay estimated nucleated cells by amplifying reference gene primers. This table comes from immunoSEQ multiplex PCR, and its TCRdb copy is limited to in-frame clones, with some not included. That table supplies the V and J calls and clone size; D and trimming were determined from the DNA. The sample lists fewer than 250,000 clones, around 86% occurring once. The sequencing sample was made of peripheral blood. This clonotype originated in a man aged 50 to 59 with COVID-19, enrolled during active disease.

Here the CDR3 DNA reads TGTGCCAGCAGTGAAGGGGGTAGCGGGGGTGCCTACAATGAGCAGTTCTTC. It encodes CASSEGGSGGAYNEQFF. J is TRBJ2-1 and V is TRBV2, with 9 bases aligning to TRBD2. The CDR3 extends over 17 amino acids. V trimming: 1 base; J trimming: 2 bases; junction bases outside the gene matches: 6. Germline V gene data show CDR1 as SNHLY and CDR2 as FYNNEI.